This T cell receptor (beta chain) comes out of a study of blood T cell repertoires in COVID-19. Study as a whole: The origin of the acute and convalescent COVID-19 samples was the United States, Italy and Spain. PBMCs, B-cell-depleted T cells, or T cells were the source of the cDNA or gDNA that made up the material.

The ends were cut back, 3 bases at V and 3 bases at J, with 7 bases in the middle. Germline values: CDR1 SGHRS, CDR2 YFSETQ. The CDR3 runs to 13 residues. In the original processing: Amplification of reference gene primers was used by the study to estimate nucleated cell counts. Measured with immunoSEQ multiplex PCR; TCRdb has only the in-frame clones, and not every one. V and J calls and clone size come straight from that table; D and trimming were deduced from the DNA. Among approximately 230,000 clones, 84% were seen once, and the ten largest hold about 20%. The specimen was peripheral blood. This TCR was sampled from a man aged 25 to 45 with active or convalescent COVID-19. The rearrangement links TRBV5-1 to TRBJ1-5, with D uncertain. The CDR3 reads CASSSSLNQPQHF. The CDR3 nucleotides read TGCGCCAGCAGCTCAAGCCTCAATCAGCCCCAGCATTTT.